This passage covers 29 T cell receptor beta chains from one sample sequenced in a study of blood T cell repertoires in COVID-19. Repertoires were generated with immunoSEQ multiplex PCR, while TCRdb's copy carries only in-frame clones and drops some. The sample consists of 190,000 or so clones, around nine tenths of them appearing once. The specimen sequenced was peripheral blood. Source of these receptors: a man aged 35 to 55 with active or convalescent COVID-19.

The chain is built from TRBV7-2 and TRBJ1-4; 7 bases agree with TRBD1. Germline CDR1 and CDR2: SGHTA and FQGNSA. There are 15 residues in the CDR3. V trimming: 2 bases; J trimming: 7 bases; junction bases outside the gene matches: 7. CDR3 residues: CASSLFKGAGEKLFF. Written as DNA, the CDR3 is TGTGCCAGCAGCTTATTTAAGGGGGCGGGTGAAAAACTGTTTTTT.

V usage is TRBV5-1 and J usage is TRBJ2-6; 7 bases map to TRBD1. V shed 4 bases, J shed 1 base, and the junction held 8 bases outside the gene matches. The germline CDR1 and CDR2 sequences are SGHRS and YFSETQ. The CDR3 runs 17 residues. In DNA, the CDR3 is TGCGCCAGCAGCCCTGGTGGGACAGCATCTGGGGCCAACGTCCTGACTTTC. Its translation: CASSPGGTASGANVLTF.

CDR3 coding DNA: TGTGCCAGCAGCCATTCGACAGGGGAATTTACTGAAGCTTTCTTT. Its protein is CASSHSTGEFTEAFF. The chain is built from TRBV7-9 and TRBJ1-1, with 8 bases fitting TRBD1. V gave up 5 bases and J gave up 5 bases; unmatched junction bases: 10. Germline V gene sequence: CDR1 SEHNR, CDR2 FQNEAQ (reference sequence). The CDR3 sequence is 15 residues long.

The sample holds a few counts of this clone. Distinct nucleotide sequences in the sample also encode this CDR3. The chain links TRBV28 to TRBJ1-3, with 7 bases matching TRBD1. Germline V gene data show CDR1 as MDHEN and CDR2 as SYDVKM. CDR3 length: 13 residues. V dropped 6 bases and J dropped 3; count of bases not matched to a gene: 2. The CDR3 bases are TGTGCCAGCAGAAGGACAGGTGGAAACACCATATATTTT. It translates to CASRRTGGNTIYF.

The V call is TRBV27, the J call TRBJ2-2; TRBD1 matches 10 bases. CDR3 length equals 15 residues. After removal of 7 bases from V and 6 bases from J, the junction contained 8 bases not matched to a gene. Germline CDR1 and CDR2: MNHEY and SMNVEV (reference sequence). Written as DNA, the CDR3 is TGTGCCAGCAAATCCGGGACAGGGGCCGCCGGGGAGCTGTTTTTT. Residues: CASKSGTGAAGELFF.

This sequence joins TRBV15 and TRBJ1-4; 7 bases match TRBD1. V gave up 4 bases and J gave up 7 bases; unmatched junction bases: 6. Germline V lookup: CDR1 LNHNV, CDR2 YYDKDF (reference sequence). The CDR3 loop spans 14 amino acids. CDR3 nucleotides: TGTGCCACCAGCACCGGGGACAGTGCTGAAAAACTGTTTTTT. It yields the protein CATSTGDSAEKLFF.

CDR3 sequence reads: CASRGLGLGNTEAFF. DNA for the CDR3: TGTGCCAGCAGAGGACTGGGCCTAGGGAACACTGAAGCTTTCTTT. The V gene is TRBV25-1, the J gene TRBJ1-1, with D unresolved. From germline, CDR1 is MGHDK and CDR2 SYGVNS. Trimming took 6 bases from V and 1 from J, leaving 15 bases between them. The CDR3 runs to 15 residues. Full variable domain (outside the CDR3, taken from reference TRBV25-1 and TRBJ1-1): EADIYQTPRYLVIGTGKKITLECSQTMGHDKMYWYQQDPGMELHLIHYSYGVNSTEKGDLSSESTVSRIRTEHFPLTLESARPSHTSQYLCASRGLGLGNTEAFFGQGTRLTVV.

J is TRBJ1-1 and V is TRBV5-1; D gene unclear. Germline V CDR1 and CDR2: SGHRS, YFSETQ. The CDR3 spans 13 residues. With 4 bases removed from V and 1 base from J, the gap between germline ends came to 8 bases. Here the CDR3 DNA reads TGCGCCAGCAGCACCAGATGGAACACTGAAGCTTTCTTT. Residues: CASSTRWNTEAFF.

The chain joins TRBV3-1 (or the pseudogene TRBV3-2) to TRBJ1-5; D remains ambiguous. Trimming stripped 6 bases from V and 6 bases from J, with 9 bases between. The CDR3 contains 12 residues. The germline CDR1 and CDR2 sequences are LGHDT and YNNKEL (reference sequence). The DNA of the CDR3 is TGTGCCAGCAGTTTCGAGGGTCAGCCCCAGCATTTT. It specifies CASSFEGQPQHF.

The CDR3 sequence: CASSGSGGDIYEQFF. DNA for the CDR3: TGTGCCAGCAGCGGCTCCGGGGGTGATATCTATGAGCAGTTCTTC. The chain recombines TRBV9 with TRBJ2-1, with D maybe TRBD2 (6 bases). The CDR3 has 15 residues. V was clipped by 3 bases and J by 8 bases, with 18 bases between them. Germline assignment: CDR1 SGDLS and CDR2 YYNGEE. The entire variable domain, with the rest obtained from reference TRBV9 and TRBJ2-1, is as follows: DSGVTQTPKHLITATGQRVTLRCSPRSGDLSVYWYQQSLDQGLQFLIQYYNGEERAKGNILERFSAQQFPDLHSELNLSSLELGDSALYFCASSGSGGDIYEQFFGPGTRLTVL.

This clone was seen once. The chain employs TRBV7-9 and TRBJ2-7; the D gene is possibly TRBD1 (5 bases). The CDR3 has 14 residues. V lost 3 bases, J lost 4 bases, and 13 bases lay in between. Per germline, CDR1 SEHNR and CDR2 FQNEAQ (reference sequence). The CDR3 DNA is TGTGCCAGCAGCTTGGCCAGGGCCTCTTACGAGCAGTACTTC. Translated, it gives CASSLARASYEQYF.

The chain links TRBV5-1 to TRBJ2-5, with 11 bases identical to TRBD2. Trimming cost V 4 bases and J 5 bases; bases outside gene matches: 7. CDR1 SGHRS and CDR2 YFSETQ come from the germline V gene. CDR3 length equals 15 residues. The CDR3 bases are TGCGCCAGCAGCAACAGACTAGCGGGGCTGGAGACCCAGTACTTC. Translation: CASSNRLAGLETQYF.

The gene calls are TRBV5-1 and TRBJ2-3; 13 bases are shared with TRBD2. After removal of 3 bases from V and 2 bases from J, the junction contained 3 bases not matched to a gene. This CDR3 is built from 16 residues. In germline, CDR1 is SGHRS, CDR2 YFSETQ. The CDR3, as DNA: TGCGCCAGCAGCTCGGGACTAGCGGGGAACACAGATACGCAGTATTTT. It is translated as CASSSGLAGNTDTQYF.

The rearrangement joins TRBV10-3 to TRBJ1-3; TRBD1 matches 9 bases. From germline, CDR1 is ENHRY and CDR2 SYGVKD. Losses at the gene ends were 7 bases for V and 0 bases for J; bases not matched to a gene: 10. This CDR3 has 17 amino acids. This CDR3 is CAINPGQGQGSGNTIYF. The CDR3 region has the DNA TGTGCCATCAATCCCGGTCAGGGACAGGGCTCTGGAAACACCATATATTTT.

The rearrangement links TRBV30 to TRBJ2-5, with TRBD2 identical over 10 bases. This CDR3 comprises 13 residues. Germline CDR1 and CDR2: GTSNPN and SVGIG (reference sequence). V gave up 4 bases and J gave up 7 bases; unmatched junction bases: 6. The CDR3 spells CAWTPSGGRTQYF. The CDR3 DNA follows: TGTGCCTGGACCCCTAGCGGGGGCCGGACCCAGTACTTC.

The chain couples TRBV5-1 to TRBJ2-5, with 15 bases identical to TRBD2. From germline, CDR1 is SGHRS and CDR2 YFSETQ. This CDR3 is built from 18 residues. The junction had 9 bases not matched to a gene; V was cut back by 4 bases and J by 2 bases. The chain's CDR3 is CASSRGLAGGLLQETQYF. The DNA for the CDR3 is TGCGCCAGCAGCAGGGGACTAGCGGGGGGCCTGTTACAAGAGACCCAGTACTTC.

The chain recombines TRBV28 with TRBJ1-4, with D tentatively TRBD1 (5 bases). Germline V lookup: CDR1 MDHEN, CDR2 SYDVKM. The CDR3 runs 14 residues. V shed 7 bases and J shed 5 bases, with 14 bases lying between them. CDR3 region: CASKQDPANEKLFF. CDR3 DNA: TGTGCCAGCAAACAGGACCCGGCGAATGAAAAACTGTTTTTT.

The gene calls are TRBV27 and TRBJ2-7; the D gene is possibly TRBD2 (6 bases). The CDR3 spans 14 residues. Germline V gene sequence: CDR1 MNHEY, CDR2 SMNVEV (reference sequence). V was trimmed by 5 bases and J by 6 bases, leaving 17 bases between them. The CDR3 spells CASSPQTSFGEQYF. The DNA of the CDR3 is TGTGCCAGCAGTCCGCAGACTAGTTTTGGCGAGCAGTACTTC.

The rearrangement links TRBV5-5 to TRBJ2-7; TRBD1 matches 9 bases. Germline-derived CDR1 and CDR2 are SGHKS and YYEKEE (reference sequence). The CDR3 length is 14 residues. The trim removed 4 bases at V and 3 bases at J, leaving 5 bases unmatched. CDR3: CASSPGQGFYEQYF. In DNA form, the CDR3 reads TGTGCCAGCAGCCCGGGACAGGGTTTCTACGAGCAGTACTTC.

This sequence joins TRBV2 and TRBJ2-7, with a possible D match to TRBD1 (6 bases). Per the germline V gene, CDR1 is SNHLY and CDR2 is FYNNEI. CDR3 size: 15 residues. V was pared by 4 bases and J by 3 bases, with 16 bases between. CDR3 loop: CASSGQAGALYEQYF. CDR3 DNA sequence: TGTGCCAGCAGTGGGCAAGCAGGGGCTCTCTACGAGCAGTACTTC.

The chain has TRBV7-2 and TRBJ2-7, with D perhaps matching TRBD1 (6 bases). Deletions cut 2 bases from V and 7 bases from J, with 21 bases between. The germline CDR1 and CDR2 sequences are SGHTA and FQGNSA. The CDR3 contains 16 residues. CDR3 DNA: TGTGCCAGCAGCTTAACGCAGAGTGGGGGCGTTGTTGAGCAGTACTTC. This encodes CASSLTQSGGVVEQYF.

The J gene is TRBJ1-4, the V gene TRBV6-1; D gene unclear. The CDR3 sequence is 14 residues long. The V gene lost 0 bases and the J gene lost 7 bases, with 9 bases spanning the gap. Germline loops: CDR1 MNHNS, CDR2 SASEGT. DNA of the CDR3: TGTGCCAGCAGTGAAGCGACCGGAGGTGAAAAACTGTTTTTT. Protein: CASSEATGGEKLFF.

This clone appeared once. The chain employs TRBV12-3 or TRBV12-4 and TRBJ2-7, with D unresolved. The CDR3 runs to 12 residues. Trimming left V 6 bases short and J 3 bases short, with 9 bases between. CDR3 nucleotide sequence: TGTGCCAGCAGCCCCATCGGCTACGAGCAGTACTTC. Its protein product is CASSPIGYEQYF.

The CDR3 sequence: CASSFSPTYGYTF. The CDR3 DNA is TGTGCCAGCAGCTTTAGCCCGACCTATGGCTACACCTTC. The chain carries TRBV11-2 and TRBJ1-2; D is unresolved. The germline V gene has CDR1 SGHAT and CDR2 FQNNGV. The V end was cut by 3 bases, the J end by 4 bases, with 9 bases between. The CDR3 is 13 residues long.

This chain links TRBV5-4 with TRBJ2-2, with D possibly being TRBD1 (6 bases). The V gene's germline CDR1 is SGHNT and CDR2 YYREEE (reference sequence). Trimming took 0 bases from V and 0 from J, leaving 9 bases between them. This CDR3 has 16 residues. The CDR3 reads CASSLEGGSNTGELFF. CDR3 DNA: TGTGCCAGCAGCTTGGAAGGGGGATCGAACACCGGGGAGCTGTTTTTT.

The rearrangement links TRBV19 to TRBJ2-4, with TRBD1 matching 9 bases. Germline V lookup: CDR1 LNHDA, CDR2 SQIVND (reference sequence). J lost 8 bases, V lost 6 bases, and 11 bases had no gene match. The CDR3 has 15 amino acids. Here the CDR3 reads CASSTGDRVVDIQYF. CDR3 nucleotides: TGTGCCAGTAGCACGGGGGACAGGGTGGTGGACATTCAGTACTTC.

This chain links TRBV24-1 with TRBJ1-2; no definite D call. V was trimmed by 11 bases and J by 8 bases, leaving 14 bases between them. The CDR3 totals 11 residues. Germline values: CDR1 KGHDR, CDR2 SFDVKD. DNA of the CDR3: TGTGCCATCTTTGGTGGAGGAGGCTACACCTTC. Protein: CAIFGGGGYTF.

The chain employs TRBV6-5 and TRBJ1-4, with 7 bases matching TRBD1. The germline CDR1 and CDR2 sequences are MNHEY and SVGAGI. V shed 5 bases, J shed 13 bases, and the junction held 10 bases outside the gene matches. This CDR3 comprises 13 residues. CDR3 bases: TGTGCCAGCAGTCGAGACAGGGCCGTCGGACTGTTTTTT. Protein sequence: CASSRDRAVGLFF.

This chain connects TRBV6-2 or TRBV6-3 to TRBJ2-5; D perhaps matches TRBD1 (6 bases). Germline values: CDR1 MNHEY, CDR2 SVGEGT. The CDR3 is 18 residues long. V lost 2 bases to trimming and J lost 1 base, with 20 bases between them. The CDR3 loop reads CASSYPSSPGHLQETQYF. The CDR3 DNA reads TGTGCCAGCAGTTACCCGTCCTCTCCGGGACATCTCCAAGAGACCCAGTACTTC.